The T cell receptor (beta chain) described here comes from a study of T cells in Graves' hyperthyroidism and ophthalmopathy. The TCR beta CDR3 regions underwent amplification using RNA transcripts as the source. The HTBI primer set was used in a first-round RT-PCR of the TCR CDR3. TCRdb processed the multiplex PCR reads anew with MiXCR; each CDR3 protein has one entry. The sample consists of 500,000 to 650,000 distinct CDR3 sequences, roughly 17% of them appearing once. This clonotype appeared a few times. V lost 0 bases and J 8 bases, leaving 10 bases between the germline ends. CDR3 length equals 13 residues. Germline V gene data show CDR1 as MRHNA and CDR2 as SNTAGT.

This clonotype was obtained from a woman between 18 and 29 years old with Graves' ophthalmopathy. The chain combines TRBV6-4 with TRBJ1-1; D remains ambiguous. The sequencing input was blood. The CDR3 nucleotides read TGTGCCAGCAGTGACTCGAGAGACGGCGAAGCTTTCTTT. Protein: CASSDSRDGEAFF.